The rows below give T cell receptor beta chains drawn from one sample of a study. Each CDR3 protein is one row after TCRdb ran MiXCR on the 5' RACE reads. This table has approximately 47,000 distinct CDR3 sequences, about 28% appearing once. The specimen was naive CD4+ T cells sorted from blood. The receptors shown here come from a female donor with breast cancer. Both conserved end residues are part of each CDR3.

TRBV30	CAWSVRRNYGYTF
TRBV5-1	CASSPGQLMNTEAFF
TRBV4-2	CASSQDREGDYGYTF
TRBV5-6	CASSLVGSYEQYF
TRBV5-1	CASSLGPQALYTF
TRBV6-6	CASSGQTYEQYF
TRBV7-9	CASSLAAGSESPLHF
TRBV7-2	CASSDQGQGQIYF
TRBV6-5	CASSSRTGGDTEAFF
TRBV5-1	CASSSQNTVNTEAFF
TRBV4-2	CASSQATLRGYQETQYF
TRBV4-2	CASSQEAGPHNYGYTF
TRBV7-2	CASSARTANYGYTF
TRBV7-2	CASAPRQPLNEQFF
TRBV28	CASSPSGSKDTQYF
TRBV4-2	CASSQDGSGGAYNEQFF
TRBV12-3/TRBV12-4	CASRTQGAWDTQYF
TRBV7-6	CASSFPSGGSNGRNQETQYF
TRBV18	CASSPGTQETQYF
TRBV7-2	CASSPGPPSGRYEQYF
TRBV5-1	CASSDRQGTATEAFF
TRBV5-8	CASSTSRGGSGSEQFF
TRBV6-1	CASRRTPSSGANVLTF
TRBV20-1	CSAGDLGTGSYEQYF
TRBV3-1	CASSQFTGSEAFF
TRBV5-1	CASSPGTVLDTQYF
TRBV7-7	CASSLGTGRETQYF
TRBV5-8	CASSLAYSTPDTQYF
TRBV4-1	CASSQGRGYGYTGELFF
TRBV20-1	CSAREGGTRQYF
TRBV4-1	CASSQEPPWGTAEAFF
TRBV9	CASSVGDRATYEQYF
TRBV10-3	CAISEPGNAGRGKLFF
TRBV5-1	CASSFGLAGNAEVQFF
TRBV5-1	CASSSTSVQNEQFF
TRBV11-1	CASSRGTGFYNEQFF
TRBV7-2	CASSLDASGPTDTQYF
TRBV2	CASSEAHPGSQETQYF
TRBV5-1	CASSLDGQGNTEAFF
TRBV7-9	CASSLVGGSGRANEQFF
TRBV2	CASSAGDGEKLFF
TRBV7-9	CASSLDQGYTEAFF
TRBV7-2	CASSTQGGGYTF
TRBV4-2	CASSPSPGSTEAFF
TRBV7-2	CASSLKRGAEAFF
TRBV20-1	CSARTDHGRPAYEQYF
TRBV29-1	CSVQSSGANVLTF
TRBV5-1	CASRTSGNNYNEQFF
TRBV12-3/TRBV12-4	CASSFRDGILYNEQFF